Presented here are 4 T cell receptor beta chains from one specimen sequenced in a study of low-dose radiotherapy and immunotherapy resistance in tumors. TRAV- and TRBV-specific primers primed first-strand cDNA, covering alpha and beta chains. With a constant-region primer and a V-primer adapter, TCRs were subjected to around 20 PCR cycles of amplification. TCRdb independently ran MiXCR on the reads; one entry per CDR3 protein. This table has 70,000 to 90,000 distinct CDR3 sequences, 15% to 20% appearing once. Specified time point: before trial treatment. This specimen consisted of PBMCs, obtained before treatment. The source is a male donor with prostate cancer.

This clonotype was recorded many times. The genes are TRBV7-2 and TRBJ1-4; 7 nucleotides align to TRBD1. Trimming removed 5 bases from V and 4 bases from J; junction bases left unmatched: 10. Germline V gene sequence: CDR1 SGHTA, CDR2 FQGNSA. CDR3 length: 16 amino acids. CDR3 nucleotide sequence: TGTGCCAGCAGCAAGAGGTCAGGACAGGATAATGAAAAACTGTTTTTT. Its protein is CASSKRSGQDNEKLFF.

This clonotype has at least ten counts. This chain connects TRBV9 to TRBJ2-3; D not resolved. The CDR3 has 15 amino acids. V shed 0 bases and J shed 0 bases, with 8 bases lying between them. The germline gives CDR1 SGDLS, CDR2 YYNGEE. CDR3 in amino acids: CASSVALRSTDTQYF. In nucleotides, the CDR3 is TGTGCCAGCAGCGTAGCTCTACGTAGCACAGATACGCAGTATTTT.

This clonotype occurred many times. Here the CDR3 DNA reads TGTGCCAGTAGTATGAGCCCGAACACTGAAGCTTTCTTT. Amino acids: CASSMSPNTEAFF. The rearrangement joins TRBV19 to TRBJ1-1; D gene uncertain. CDR1 and CDR2 (germline): LNHDA, SQIVND (reference sequence). The ends were cut back, 3 bases at V and 1 base at J, with 6 bases in the middle. This CDR3 is 13 amino acids long. Based on the CDR3 plus reference TRBV19 and TRBJ1-1, the full variable domain is DGGITQSPKYLFRKEGQNVTLSCEQNLNHDAMYWYRQDPGQGLRLIYYSQIVNDFQKGDIAEGYSVSREKKESFPLTVTSAQKNPTAFYLCASSMSPNTEAFFGQGTRLTVV.

Many counts were recorded for this clonotype. The chain combines TRBV7-9 with TRBJ2-7; the D gene is possibly TRBD1 (5 bases). Trimming took 5 bases from V and 6 from J, leaving 11 bases between them. The germline gives CDR1 SEHNR, CDR2 FQNEAQ (reference sequence). CDR3 size: 12 residues. The chain's CDR3 is CASSGQFGEQYF. DNA of the CDR3: TGTGCCAGCAGCGGACAATTCGGCGAGCAGTACTTC.